These T cell receptor beta chains were read from a single sample in a study of T-cell reconstitution after alpha-beta-depleted transplantation in children. TCRdb re-called the PCR reads with MiXCR, one entry per CDR3 protein. This table has around 240,000 distinct CDR3 sequences, less than 9% appearing once. This specimen was PBMCs, mostly from graft donor cells, taken 180 days after TCRalphabeta/CD19-depleted stem cell transplant. All receptors derive from a male patient between 5 and 17 years old who had a stem cell transplant for acute lymphoblastic leukemia, so the T cells may come from the graft donor. Each CDR3 is given without its conserved first and last residue.

TRBJ2-5 TRBV7-2 ASSLGLTSGQETQY
TRBJ1-4 TRBV6-4 ASSEGDRVGEKLF
TRBJ1-5 TRBV12-3/TRBV12-4 ASSGQFNQPQH
TRBJ1-2 TRBV5-1 ASSLGDISAGYT
TRBJ1-3 TRBV12-3/TRBV12-4 ASRKAGGAEGNTIY
TRBJ2-1 TRBV5-1 ASSLFSGSLSYNEQF
TRBJ2-1 TRBV7-3 ASSFAGGPQF
TRBJ2-2 TRBV11-2 ASSSFSGRGTGELF
TRBJ2-2 TRBV24-1 ATSDVVGELF
TRBJ2-3 TRBV29-1 SVDPPGVRPTDTQY
TRBJ2-6 TRBV4-1 ASSQEGGAGANVLT
TRBJ1-1 TRBV3-1 ASSQESGGATEAF
TRBJ2-3 TRBV11-2 ASSLVLAGGWVRQDTQY
TRBJ2-7 TRBV6-2/TRBV6-3 ASSRPTYEQY
TRBJ1-1 TRBV28 ASNLSTLKAEAF
TRBJ2-1 TRBV7-3 ASSLKGRGGRSRGTYNEQF
TRBJ2-7 TRBV3-1 ASSQGTVPGAYEQY
TRBJ2-7 TRBV28 ASSYRVTYEQY
TRBJ2-1 TRBV12-3/TRBV12-4 ASRTSDRVGSYNEQF
TRBJ2-6 TRBV7-6 ASSLGRSRGANVLT
TRBJ2-1 TRBV27 ASSLSRGRLNEQF
TRBJ2-7 TRBV3-1 ASSQLGNEQY
TRBJ2-5 TRBV14 ASSQHWVGLEETQY
TRBJ2-7 TRBV27 ASSSFPGLAGAYEQY
TRBJ2-7 TRBV6-5 ASSYSSSKTGTYEQY
TRBJ2-2 TRBV20-1 SARRGNTGELF
TRBJ2-3 TRBV10-3 AISGDFTDTQY
TRBJ2-3 TRBV12-3/TRBV12-4 ASSLTRVTDTQY
TRBJ2-1 TRBV5-1 ASSLGLVRDRLYNEQF
TRBJ1-2 TRBV15 ATSSRTAADLAEGYT
TRBJ2-1 TRBV27 ASSLFGRDVNEQF
TRBJ2-2 TRBV3-1 ASSLLGLGELF
TRBJ2-7 TRBV5-5 ASSLRGGEGHEQY
TRBJ1-1 TRBV11-2 ASSFSLKGTEAF
TRBJ1-4 TRBV12-3/TRBV12-4 ASSPLGGGEKLF
TRBJ2-7 TRBV18 ASSPVTDGSYEQY
TRBJ2-7 TRBV6-5 ASSYDQGEFYEQY
TRBJ2-3 TRBV7-3 ASALPLGGGEDTQY
TRBJ1-2 TRBV9 ASSAETRISGYT
TRBJ2-7 TRBV5-8 ASSPPGVPYEQY
TRBJ2-5 TRBV7-7 ASSLGGQGRGETQY